This T cell receptor beta chain emerged from a study of glioma-infiltrating T cells. Study findings and constraints: Only very few CDR3 sequences appeared in both tissue and blood. Above-expected tissue-blood divergence occurred in all gliomas, most in low-grade ones.

The iRepertoire nested amplicon-rescue multiplex PCR amplified TCR alpha and beta CDR3s from RNA. A single record per CDR3 protein comes from TCRdb applying MiXCR to the multiplex PCR reads. The table shows around 90,000 distinct CDR3 sequences, with approximately 39% occurring only once. In this sample, this clonotype turned up many times. The antigen remains undetermined. The clonotype was recovered from a human donor with low-grade glioma or glioblastoma, undergoing nonglioma brain surgery, or in good health (not recorded which). What was sequenced was glioma tissue, nonneoplastic brain tissue, or PBMCs (not recorded which).

CDR3: CASSQNAWATPYNEQFF. The CDR3 region has the DNA TGTGCCAGCAGCCAGAATGCTTGGGCGACCCCATACAATGAGCAGTTCTTC. The chain employs TRBV14 and TRBJ2-1; D gene unclear. This CDR3 is 17 amino acids long. CDR1 and CDR2 (germline): SGHDN, FVKESK. Trimming left V 3 bases short and J 4 bases short, with 19 bases between.